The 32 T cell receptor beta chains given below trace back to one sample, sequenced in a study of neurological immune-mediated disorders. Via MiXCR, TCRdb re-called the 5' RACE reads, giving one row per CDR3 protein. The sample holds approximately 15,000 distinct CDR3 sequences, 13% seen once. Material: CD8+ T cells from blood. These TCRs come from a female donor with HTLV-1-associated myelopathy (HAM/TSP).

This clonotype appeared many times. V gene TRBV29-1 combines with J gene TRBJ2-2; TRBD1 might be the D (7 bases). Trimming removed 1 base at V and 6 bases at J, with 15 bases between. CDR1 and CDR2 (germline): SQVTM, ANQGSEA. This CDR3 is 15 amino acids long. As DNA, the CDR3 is TGCAGCGTTGAAGTCCGAGACAGGGACTCCGGGGAGCTGTTTTTT. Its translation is CSVEVRDRDSGELFF.

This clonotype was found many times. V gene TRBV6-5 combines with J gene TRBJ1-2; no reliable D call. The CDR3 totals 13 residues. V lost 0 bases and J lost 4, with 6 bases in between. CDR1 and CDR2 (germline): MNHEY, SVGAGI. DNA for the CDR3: TGTGCCAGCAGTTACTCCGTCTTCTATGGCTACACCTTC. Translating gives CASSYSVFYGYTF.

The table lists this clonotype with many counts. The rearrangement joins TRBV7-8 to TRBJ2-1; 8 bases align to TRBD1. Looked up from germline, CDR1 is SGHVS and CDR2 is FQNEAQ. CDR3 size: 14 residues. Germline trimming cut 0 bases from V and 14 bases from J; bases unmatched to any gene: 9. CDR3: CASSLAQGQGSKFF. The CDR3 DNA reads TGTGCCAGCAGCTTAGCGCAAGGACAGGGAAGTAAGTTCTTC.

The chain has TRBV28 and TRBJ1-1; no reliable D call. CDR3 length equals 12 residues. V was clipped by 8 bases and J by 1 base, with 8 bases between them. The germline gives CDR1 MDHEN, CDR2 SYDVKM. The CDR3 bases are TGTGCCAGCCAAGTAGGGAACACTGAAGCTTTCTTT. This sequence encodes CASQVGNTEAFF.

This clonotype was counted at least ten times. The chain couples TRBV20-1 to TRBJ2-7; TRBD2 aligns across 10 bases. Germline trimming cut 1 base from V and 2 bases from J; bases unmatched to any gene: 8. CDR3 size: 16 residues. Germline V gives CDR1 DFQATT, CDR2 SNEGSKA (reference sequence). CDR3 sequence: CSARATTSGAPYEQYF. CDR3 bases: TGCAGTGCTAGAGCCACCACTAGCGGGGCGCCCTACGAGCAGTACTTC.

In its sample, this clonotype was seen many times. This chain's CDR3 is CSVHNRDSTYNEQFF. CDR3 bases: TGCAGCGTACACAACCGGGACTCGACCTACAATGAGCAGTTCTTC. The chain uses TRBV29-1 and TRBJ2-1; weak D call: TRBD2 (6 bases). The CDR3 spans 15 residues. V lost 6 bases and J 2 bases, leaving 17 bases between the germline ends. Germline assignment: CDR1 SQVTM and CDR2 ANQGSEA.

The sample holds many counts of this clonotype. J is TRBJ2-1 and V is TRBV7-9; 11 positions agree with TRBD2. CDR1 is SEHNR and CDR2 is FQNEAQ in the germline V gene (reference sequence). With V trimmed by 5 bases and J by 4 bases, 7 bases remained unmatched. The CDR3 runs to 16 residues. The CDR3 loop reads CASSLPGLAAYNEQFF. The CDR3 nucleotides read TGTGCCAGCAGCCTACCGGGACTAGCGGCATACAATGAGCAGTTCTTC.

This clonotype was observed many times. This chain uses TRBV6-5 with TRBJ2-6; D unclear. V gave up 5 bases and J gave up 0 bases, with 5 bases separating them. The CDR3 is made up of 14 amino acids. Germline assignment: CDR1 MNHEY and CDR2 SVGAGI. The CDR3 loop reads CASSPASGANVLTF. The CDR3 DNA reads TGTGCCAGCAGTCCTGCCTCTGGGGCCAACGTCCTGACTTTC.

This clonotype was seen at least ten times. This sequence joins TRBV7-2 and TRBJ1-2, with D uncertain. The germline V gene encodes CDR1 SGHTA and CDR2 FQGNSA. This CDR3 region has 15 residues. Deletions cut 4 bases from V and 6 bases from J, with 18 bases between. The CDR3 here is CASSSVTVNRHGYTF. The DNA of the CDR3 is TGTGCCAGCAGCTCCGTAACAGTAAATAGGCATGGCTACACCTTC.

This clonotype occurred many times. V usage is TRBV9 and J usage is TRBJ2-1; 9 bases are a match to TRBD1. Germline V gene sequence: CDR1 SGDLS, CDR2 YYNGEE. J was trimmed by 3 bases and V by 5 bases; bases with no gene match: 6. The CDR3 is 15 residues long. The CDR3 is CASRSDRGGYNEQFF. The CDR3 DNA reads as TGTGCCAGCAGATCGGACAGGGGAGGCTACAATGAGCAGTTCTTC.

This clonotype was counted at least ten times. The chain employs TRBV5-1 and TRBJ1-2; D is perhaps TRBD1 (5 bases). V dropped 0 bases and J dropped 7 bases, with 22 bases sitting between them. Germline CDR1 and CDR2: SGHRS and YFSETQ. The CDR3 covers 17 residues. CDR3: CASSLARDGTLPVGYTF. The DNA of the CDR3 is TGCGCCAGCAGCTTGGCGAGGGACGGGACCTTACCCGTTGGCTACACCTTC.

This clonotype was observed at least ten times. CDR3 sequence (DNA): TGCGCCAGCAGCTTGGAGTCGCGGCAGTATTTT. It yields the protein CASSLESRQYF. This sequence joins TRBV5-1 and TRBJ2-3; D call uncertain. The V gene's germline CDR1 is SGHRS and CDR2 YFSETQ. This CDR3 is built from 11 residues. The ends were cut back, 0 bases at V and 11 bases at J, with 7 bases in the middle.

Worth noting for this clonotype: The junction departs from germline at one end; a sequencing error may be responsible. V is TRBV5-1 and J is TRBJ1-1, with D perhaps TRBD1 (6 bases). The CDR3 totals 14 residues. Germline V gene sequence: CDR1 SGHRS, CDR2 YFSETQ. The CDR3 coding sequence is TGCGCCAGCAGCTGGGGACATGGGAGGACTGAAGCTTTATTT. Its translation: CASSWGHGRTEALF.

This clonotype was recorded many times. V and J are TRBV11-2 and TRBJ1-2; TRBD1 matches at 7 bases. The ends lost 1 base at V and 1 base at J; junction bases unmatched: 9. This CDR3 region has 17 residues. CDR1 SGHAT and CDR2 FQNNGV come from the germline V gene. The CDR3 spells CASSLGQGGVFNYGYTF. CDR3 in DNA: TGTGCCAGCAGCTTAGGACAGGGTGGCGTCTTTAACTATGGCTACACCTTC.

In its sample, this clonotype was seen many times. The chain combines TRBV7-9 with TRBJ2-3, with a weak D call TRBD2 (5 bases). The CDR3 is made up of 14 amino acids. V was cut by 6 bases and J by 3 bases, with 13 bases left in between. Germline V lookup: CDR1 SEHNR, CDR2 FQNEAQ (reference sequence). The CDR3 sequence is CASRLELVTDTQYF. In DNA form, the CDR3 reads TGTGCCAGCAGACTAGAGCTAGTGACAGATACGCAGTATTTT. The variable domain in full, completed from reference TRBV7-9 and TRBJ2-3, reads DTGVSQNPRHKITKRGQNVTFRCDPISEHNRLYWYRQTLGQGPEFLTYFQNEAQLEKSRLLSDRFSAERPKGSFSTLEIQRTEQGDSAMYLCASRLELVTDTQYFGPGTRLTVL.

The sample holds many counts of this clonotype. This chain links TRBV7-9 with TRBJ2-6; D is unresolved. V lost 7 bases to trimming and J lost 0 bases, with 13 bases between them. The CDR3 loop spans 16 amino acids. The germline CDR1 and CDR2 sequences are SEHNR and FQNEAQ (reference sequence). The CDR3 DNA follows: TGTGCCAGCACCCTTCCACTCTTCTCTGGGGCCAACGTCCTGACTTTC. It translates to CASTLPLFSGANVLTF.

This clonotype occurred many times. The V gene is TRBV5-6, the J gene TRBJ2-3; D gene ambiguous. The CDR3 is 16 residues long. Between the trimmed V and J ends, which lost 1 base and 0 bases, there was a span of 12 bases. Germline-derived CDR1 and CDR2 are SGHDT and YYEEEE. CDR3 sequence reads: CASSLPPSVSTDTQYF. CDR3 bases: TGTGCCAGCAGCTTGCCCCCCTCCGTGAGCACAGATACGCAGTATTTT.

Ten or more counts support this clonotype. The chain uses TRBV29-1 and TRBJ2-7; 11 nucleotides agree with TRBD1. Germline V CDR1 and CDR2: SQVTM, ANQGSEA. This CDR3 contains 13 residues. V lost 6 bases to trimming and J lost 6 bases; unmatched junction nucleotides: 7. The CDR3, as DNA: TGCAGCGTGTTGGACAGGGGGCTCGGCGAGCAGTACTTC. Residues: CSVLDRGLGEQYF.

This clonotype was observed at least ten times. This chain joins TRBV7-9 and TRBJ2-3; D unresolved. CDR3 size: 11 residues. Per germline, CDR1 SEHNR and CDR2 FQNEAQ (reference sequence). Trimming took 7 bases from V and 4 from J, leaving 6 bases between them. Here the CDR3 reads CASTPSDTQYF. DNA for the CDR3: TGTGCCAGCACCCCCTCAGATACGCAGTATTTT.

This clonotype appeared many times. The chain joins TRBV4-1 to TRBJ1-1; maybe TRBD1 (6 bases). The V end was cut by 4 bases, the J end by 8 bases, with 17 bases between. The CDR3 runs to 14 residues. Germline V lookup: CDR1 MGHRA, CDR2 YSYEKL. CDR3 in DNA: TGCGCCAGCAGCCTAGGGACAAGGGGGGACGAAGCTTTCTTT. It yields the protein CASSLGTRGDEAFF.

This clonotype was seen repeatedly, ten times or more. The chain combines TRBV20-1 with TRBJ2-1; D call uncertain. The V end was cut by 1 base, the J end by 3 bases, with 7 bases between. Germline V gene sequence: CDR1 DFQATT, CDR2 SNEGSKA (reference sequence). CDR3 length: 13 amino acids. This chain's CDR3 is CSARVADYNEQFF. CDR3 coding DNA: TGCAGTGCTAGAGTTGCAGACTACAATGAGCAGTTCTTC.

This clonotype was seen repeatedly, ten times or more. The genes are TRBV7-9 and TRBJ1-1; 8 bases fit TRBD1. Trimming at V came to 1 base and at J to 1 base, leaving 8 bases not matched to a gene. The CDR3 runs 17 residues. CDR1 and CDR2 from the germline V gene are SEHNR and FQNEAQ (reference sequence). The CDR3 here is CASSLDRGTIPNTEAFF. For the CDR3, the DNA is TGTGCCAGCAGCTTAGACAGGGGGACGATCCCGAACACTGAAGCTTTCTTT.

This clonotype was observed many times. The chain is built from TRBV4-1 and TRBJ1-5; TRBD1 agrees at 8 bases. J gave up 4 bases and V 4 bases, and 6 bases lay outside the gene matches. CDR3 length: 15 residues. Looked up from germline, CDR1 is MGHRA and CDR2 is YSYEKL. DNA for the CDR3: TGCGCCAGCAGCCCTGAACAGGGGGGGAATCAGCCCCAGCATTTT. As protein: CASSPEQGGNQPQHF.

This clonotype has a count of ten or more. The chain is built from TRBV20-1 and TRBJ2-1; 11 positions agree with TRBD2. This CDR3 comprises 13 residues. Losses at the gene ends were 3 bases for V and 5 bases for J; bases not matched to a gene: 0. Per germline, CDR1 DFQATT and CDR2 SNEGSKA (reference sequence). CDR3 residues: CSARGLADNEQFF. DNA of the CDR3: TGCAGTGCTAGGGGACTAGCGGACAATGAGCAGTTCTTC.

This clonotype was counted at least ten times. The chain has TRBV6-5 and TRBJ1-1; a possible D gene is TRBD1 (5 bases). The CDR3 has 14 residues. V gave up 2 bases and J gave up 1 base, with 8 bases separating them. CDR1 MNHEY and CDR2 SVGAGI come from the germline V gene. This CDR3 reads CASSYGGENTEAFF. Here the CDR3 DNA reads TGTGCCAGCAGTTACGGAGGGGAGAACACTGAAGCTTTCTTT.

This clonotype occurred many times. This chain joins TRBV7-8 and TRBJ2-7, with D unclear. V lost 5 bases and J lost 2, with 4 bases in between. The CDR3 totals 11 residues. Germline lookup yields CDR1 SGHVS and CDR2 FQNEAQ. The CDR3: CASSETYEQYF. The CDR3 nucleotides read TGTGCCAGCAGCGAAACCTACGAGCAGTACTTC.

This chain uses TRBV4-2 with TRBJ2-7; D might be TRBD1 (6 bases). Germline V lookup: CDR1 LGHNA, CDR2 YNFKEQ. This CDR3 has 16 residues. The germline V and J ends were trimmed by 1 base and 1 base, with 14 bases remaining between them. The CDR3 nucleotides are TGTGCCAGCAGCCAAGGGGGGCGAGAAGGTTCCTACGAGCAGTACTTC. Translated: CASSQGGREGSYEQYF.

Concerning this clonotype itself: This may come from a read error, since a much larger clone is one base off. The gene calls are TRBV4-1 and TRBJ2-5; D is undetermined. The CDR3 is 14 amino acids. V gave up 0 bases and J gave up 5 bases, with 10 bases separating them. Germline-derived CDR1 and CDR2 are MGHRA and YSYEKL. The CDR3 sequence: CASSQEVPFETQYF. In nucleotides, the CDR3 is TGCGCCAGCAGCCAAGAGGTTCCATTCGAGACCCAGTACTTC.

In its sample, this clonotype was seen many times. CDR3 coding DNA: TGTGCCAGCACCCCGGCCGCCCAAGAGACCCAGTACTTC. Protein: CASTPAAQETQYF. V and J are TRBV6-1 and TRBJ2-5, with D unresolved. Germline V gives CDR1 MNHNS, CDR2 SASEGT. This CDR3 is built from 13 residues. V lost 7 bases and J lost 1, with 10 bases in between.

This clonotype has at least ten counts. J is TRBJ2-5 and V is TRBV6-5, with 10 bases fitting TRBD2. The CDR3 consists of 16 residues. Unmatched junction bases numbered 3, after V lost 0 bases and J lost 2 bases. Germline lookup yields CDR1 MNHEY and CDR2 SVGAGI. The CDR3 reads CASSYSLAGEQETQYF. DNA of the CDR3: TGTGCCAGCAGTTACTCCCTAGCGGGAGAGCAAGAGACCCAGTACTTC.

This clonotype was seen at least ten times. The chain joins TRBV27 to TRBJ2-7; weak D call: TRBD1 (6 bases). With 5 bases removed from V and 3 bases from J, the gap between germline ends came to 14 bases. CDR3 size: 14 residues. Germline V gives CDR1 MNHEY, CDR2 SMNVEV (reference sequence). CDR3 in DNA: TGTGCCAGCAGTGAAGATGGGACATTCTACGAGCAGTACTTC. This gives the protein CASSEDGTFYEQYF.

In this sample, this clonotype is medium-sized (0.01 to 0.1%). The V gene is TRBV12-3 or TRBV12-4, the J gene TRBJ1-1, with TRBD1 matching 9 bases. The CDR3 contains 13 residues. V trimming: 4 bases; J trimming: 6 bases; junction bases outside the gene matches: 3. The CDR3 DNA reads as TGTGCCAGCAGTTCGACAGGGGGAGCTGAAGCTTTCTTT. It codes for CASSSTGGAEAFF.